This T cell receptor beta chain came from a study of graft-versus-host responses after intestinal transplantation. Study information: Recipients uniformly received anti-thymocyte globulin induction, followed by tacrolimus and steroids for two to four years.

Findings and limits, study-wide: Marrow from the recipient contained GvH clones, some of which had appeared first in ileum or blood.

Concerning this clone itself: Its specificity is unknown.

The CDR3 is made up of 15 amino acids. Using immunoSEQ multiplex PCR, the repertoire was profiled, and TCRdb retains in-frame clones only, with some absent. The sample carries approximately 54,000 clones, about 90% recorded once. The chain joins TRBV21-1 to TRBJ2-7; TRBD1, the D gene given by the table, was not confirmed from the DNA. TRBV21-1 represents a pseudogene. The source was PBMCs, collected 662 days after intestinal transplant. The sequence was collected from a human patient who received an intestinal transplant, so some T cells may come from the graft donor. The CDR3 is CASSRGQGAFCEQYF. The CDR3 DNA follows: TGTGCCAGCAGCAGAGGACAGGGGGCGTTTTGCGAGCAGTACTTC.